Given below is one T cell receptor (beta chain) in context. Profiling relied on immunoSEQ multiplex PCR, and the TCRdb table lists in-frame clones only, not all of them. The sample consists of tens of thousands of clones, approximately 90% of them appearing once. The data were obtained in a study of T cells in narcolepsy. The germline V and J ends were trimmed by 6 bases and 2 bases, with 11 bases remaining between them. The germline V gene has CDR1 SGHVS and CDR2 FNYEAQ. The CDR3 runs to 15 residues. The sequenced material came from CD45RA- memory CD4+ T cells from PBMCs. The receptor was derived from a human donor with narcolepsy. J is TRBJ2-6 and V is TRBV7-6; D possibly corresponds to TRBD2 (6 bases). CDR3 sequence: CASSNGGTGANVLTF. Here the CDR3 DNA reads TGTGCCAGCAGTAACGGGGGAACTGGGGCCAACGTCCTGACTTTC.